This T cell receptor (beta chain) appears in the sequencing data of a study of CD8+ T cells in alopecia areata. Extraction and reverse transcription of RNA yielded cDNA as the sequencing template. Only in-frame clones appear in the TCRdb table, and some are missing; sequencing was by immunoSEQ multiplex PCR. The sample includes under 5,500 clones, less than 65% of them seen just once. This CDR3 comprises 17 residues. Germline values: CDR1 MNHNS, CDR2 SASEGT. V was cut by 1 base and J by 1 base, with 14 bases left in between. A remark on this clone: The antigen is undetermined.

Study-wide findings and caveats: Scalp sequencing also captures normal skin's resident alphabeta T cells.

Regarding treatment: oral pan-JAK inhibitor, 5-10 mg twice daily. The study team obtained lesional scalp punch biopsies and peripheral blood from alopecia areata patients. The input for sequencing was skin, taken between weeks 36 and 40, from a patient treated with tofacitinib. The V call is TRBV6-1, the J call TRBJ2-1; D not resolved. The sequence was collected from a human donor with alopecia areata. The CDR3 here is CASSEGLAPHSYNEQFF. Written as DNA, the CDR3 is TGTGCCAGCAGTGAAGGATTGGCTCCCCATTCCTACAATGAGCAGTTCTTC.